The present T cell receptor beta chain was sequenced within a study of T cell clonotyping in hematopoietic cell transplantation. CDR1 is SQVTM, CDR2 ANQGSEA, per germline. CDR3 length: 13 amino acids. Trimming took 7 bases from V and 5 from J; bases not matched to a gene: 6. Profiling relied on immunoSEQ multiplex PCR, and the TCRdb table lists in-frame clones only, not all of them. The sample consists of approximately 20,000 clones, more than 60% of them appearing once. General observations from the study: Higher Inverse Simpson Index values in graft donor and pretransplant recipient predicted broader posttransplant TCR diversity. Pathologically expanded recipient clonotypes increased progressively from day 30 to day 180 as diversity fell. CD4 and CD8 repertoire contributions could not be separated without sorting.

With respect to this clone: Its target is unknown.

The clonotype originates from a man aged 55 to 70 in good health. Some clones in this sample may be carry-over from other donors' samples. The rearrangement uses TRBV29-1 and TRBJ2-7, with 12 bases that match TRBD1. Sequenced input: peripheral blood mononuclear cells. DNA of the CDR3: TGCAGCGCACCGGGACAGGGGGCTAACGAGCAGTACTTC. Translating it yields CSAPGQGANEQYF.